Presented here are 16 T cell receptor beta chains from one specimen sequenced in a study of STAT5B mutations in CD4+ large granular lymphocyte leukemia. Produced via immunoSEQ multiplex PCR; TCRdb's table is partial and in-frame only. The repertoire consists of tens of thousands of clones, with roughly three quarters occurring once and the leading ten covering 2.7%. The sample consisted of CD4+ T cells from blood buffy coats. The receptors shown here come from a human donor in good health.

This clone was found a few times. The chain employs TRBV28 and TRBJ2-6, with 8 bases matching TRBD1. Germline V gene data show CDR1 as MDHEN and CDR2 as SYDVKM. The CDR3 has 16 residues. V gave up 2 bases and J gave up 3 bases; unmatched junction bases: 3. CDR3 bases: TGTGCCAGCAGTTTACAGGGGGCAAATGGGGCCAACGTCCTGACTTTC. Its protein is CASSLQGANGANVLTF.

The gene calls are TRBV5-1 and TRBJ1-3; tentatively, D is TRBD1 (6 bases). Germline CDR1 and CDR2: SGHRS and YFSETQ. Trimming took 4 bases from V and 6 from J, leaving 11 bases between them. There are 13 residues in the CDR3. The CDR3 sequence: CASSPGQKNTIYF. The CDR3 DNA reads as TGCGCCAGCAGCCCCGGACAGAAAAACACCATATATTTT. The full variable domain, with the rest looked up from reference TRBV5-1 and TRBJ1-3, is KAGVTQTPRYLIKTRGQQVTLSCSPISGHRSVSWYQQTPGQGLQFLFEYFSETQRNKGNFPGRFSGRQFSNSRSEMNVSTLELGDSALYLCASSPGQKNTIYFGEGSWLTVV.

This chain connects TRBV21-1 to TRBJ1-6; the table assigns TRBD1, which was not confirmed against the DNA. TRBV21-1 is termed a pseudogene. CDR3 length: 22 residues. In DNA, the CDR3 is TGTGCCAGCAGCAAAGAGGAATTGTTTTCGGGACAGAGACAGGACTATAATTCACCCCTCCACTTT. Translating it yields CASSKEELFSGQRQDYNSPLHF.

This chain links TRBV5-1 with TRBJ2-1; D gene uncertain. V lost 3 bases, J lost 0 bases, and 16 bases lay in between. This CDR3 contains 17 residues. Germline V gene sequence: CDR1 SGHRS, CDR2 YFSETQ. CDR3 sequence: CASSSTVSRVSYNEQFF. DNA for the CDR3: TGCGCCAGCAGCTCAACCGTCAGTCGTGTCTCCTACAATGAGCAGTTCTTC.

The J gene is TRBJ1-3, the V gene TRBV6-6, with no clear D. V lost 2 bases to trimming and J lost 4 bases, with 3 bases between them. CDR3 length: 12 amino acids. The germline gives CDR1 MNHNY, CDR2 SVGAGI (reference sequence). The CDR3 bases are TGTGCCAGCAGTTACGACGGAAACACCATATATTTT. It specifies CASSYDGNTIYF.

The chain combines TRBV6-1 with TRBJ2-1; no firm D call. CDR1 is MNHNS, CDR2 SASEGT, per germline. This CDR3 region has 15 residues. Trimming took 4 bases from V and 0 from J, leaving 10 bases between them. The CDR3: CASSADASSYNEQFF. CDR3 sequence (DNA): TGTGCCAGCAGTGCTGACGCGAGCTCCTACAATGAGCAGTTCTTC.

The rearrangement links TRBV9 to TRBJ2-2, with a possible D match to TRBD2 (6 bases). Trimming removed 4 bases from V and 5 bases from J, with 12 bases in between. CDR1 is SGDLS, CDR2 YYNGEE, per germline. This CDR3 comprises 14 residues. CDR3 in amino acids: CASSSGGRTGELFF. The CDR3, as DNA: TGTGCCAGCAGCTCAGGAGGGCGGACCGGGGAGCTGTTTTTT.

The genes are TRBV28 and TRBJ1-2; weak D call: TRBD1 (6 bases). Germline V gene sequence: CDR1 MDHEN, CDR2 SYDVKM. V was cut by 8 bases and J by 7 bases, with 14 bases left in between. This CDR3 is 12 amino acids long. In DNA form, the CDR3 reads TGTGCCAGCCTCTCAGGGGAGTCTGGCTACACCTTC. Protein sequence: CASLSGESGYTF.

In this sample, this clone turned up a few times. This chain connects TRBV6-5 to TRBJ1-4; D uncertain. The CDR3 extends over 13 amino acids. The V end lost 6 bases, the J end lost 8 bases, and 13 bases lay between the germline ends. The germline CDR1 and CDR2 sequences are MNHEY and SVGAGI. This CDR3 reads CASRPGPSEKLFF. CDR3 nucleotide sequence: TGTGCCAGCAGACCCGGTCCGTCCGAAAAACTGTTTTTT.

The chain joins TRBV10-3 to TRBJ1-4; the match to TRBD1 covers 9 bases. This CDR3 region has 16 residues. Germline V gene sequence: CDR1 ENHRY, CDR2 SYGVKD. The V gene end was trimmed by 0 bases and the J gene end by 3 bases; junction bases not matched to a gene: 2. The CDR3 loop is CAISESRQGANEKLFF. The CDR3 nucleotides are TGTGCCATCAGTGAGTCCCGACAGGGGGCTAATGAAAAACTGTTTTTT.

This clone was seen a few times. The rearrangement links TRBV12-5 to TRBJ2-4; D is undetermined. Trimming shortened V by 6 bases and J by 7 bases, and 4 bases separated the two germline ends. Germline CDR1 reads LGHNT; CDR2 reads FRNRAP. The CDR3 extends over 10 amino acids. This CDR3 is CASGENIQYF. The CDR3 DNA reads TGTGCTAGTGGGGAGAACATTCAGTACTTC. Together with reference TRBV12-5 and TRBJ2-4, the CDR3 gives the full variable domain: DARVTQTPRHKVTEMGQEVTMRCQPILGHNTVFWYRQTMMQGLELLAYFRNRAPLDDSGMPKDRFSAEMPDATLATLKIQPSEPRDSAVYFCASGENIQYFGAGTRLSVL.

DNA for the CDR3: TGTGCCTGCTCCGGGGGTCAAGAGACCCAGTACTTC. Protein: CACSGGQETQYF. V is TRBV30 and J is TRBJ2-5, with D maybe TRBD2 (6 bases). Per the germline V gene, CDR1 is GTSNPN and CDR2 is SVGIG (reference sequence). The CDR3 is 12 residues long. Trimming took off 6 bases at V and 2 bases at J, with 10 bases between the two ends. Full variable domain (outside the CDR3, taken from reference TRBV30 and TRBJ2-5): SQTIHQWPATLVQPVGSPLSLECTVEGTSNPNLYWYRQAAGRGLQLLFYSVGIGQISSEVPQNLSASRPQDRQFILSSKKLLLSDSGFYLCACSGGQETQYFGPGTRLLVL.

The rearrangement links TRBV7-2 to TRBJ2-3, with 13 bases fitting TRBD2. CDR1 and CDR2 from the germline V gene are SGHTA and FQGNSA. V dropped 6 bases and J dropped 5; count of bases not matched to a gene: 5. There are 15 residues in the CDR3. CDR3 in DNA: TGTGCCAGCAGACTTACTAGCGGGGGGGGAGATACGCAGTATTTT. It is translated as CASRLTSGGGDTQYF.

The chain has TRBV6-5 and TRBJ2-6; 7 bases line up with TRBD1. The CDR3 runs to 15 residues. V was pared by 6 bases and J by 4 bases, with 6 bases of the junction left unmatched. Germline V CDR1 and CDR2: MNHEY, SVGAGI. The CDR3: CASSGTERGANVLTF. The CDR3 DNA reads TGTGCCAGCAGCGGGACAGAGAGGGGGGCCAACGTCCTGACTTTC.

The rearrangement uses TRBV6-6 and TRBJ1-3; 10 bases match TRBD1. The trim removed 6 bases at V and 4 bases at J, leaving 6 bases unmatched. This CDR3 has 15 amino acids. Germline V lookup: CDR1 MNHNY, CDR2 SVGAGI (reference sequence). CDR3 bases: TGTGCCAGCAGACCGGGACAGGGGCAGGGAAACACCATATATTTT. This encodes CASRPGQGQGNTIYF.

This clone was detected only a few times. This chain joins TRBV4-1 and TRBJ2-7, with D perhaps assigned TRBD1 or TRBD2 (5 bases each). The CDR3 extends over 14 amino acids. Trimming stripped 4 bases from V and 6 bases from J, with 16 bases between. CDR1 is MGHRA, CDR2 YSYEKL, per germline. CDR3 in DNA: TGCGCCAGCAGCCGAGGGCAGGGCGGCGGCGAGCAGTACTTC. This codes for CASSRGQGGGEQYF.